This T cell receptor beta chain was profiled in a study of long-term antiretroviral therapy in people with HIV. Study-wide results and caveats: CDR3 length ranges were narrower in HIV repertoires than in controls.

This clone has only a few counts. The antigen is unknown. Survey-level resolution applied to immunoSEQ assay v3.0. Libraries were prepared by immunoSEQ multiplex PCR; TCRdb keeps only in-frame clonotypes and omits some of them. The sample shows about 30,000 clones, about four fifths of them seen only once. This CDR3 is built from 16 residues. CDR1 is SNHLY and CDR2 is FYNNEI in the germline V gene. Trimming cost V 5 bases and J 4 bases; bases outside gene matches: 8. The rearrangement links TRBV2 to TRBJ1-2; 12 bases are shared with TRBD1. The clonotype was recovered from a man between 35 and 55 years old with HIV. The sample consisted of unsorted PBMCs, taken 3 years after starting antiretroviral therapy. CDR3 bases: TGTGCCAGCAGTTCCGGGACAGGGGGCCTATTCTATGGCTACACCTTC. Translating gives CASSSGTGGLFYGYTF. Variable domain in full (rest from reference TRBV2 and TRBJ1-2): EPEVTQTPSHQVTQMGQEVILRCVPISNHLYFYWYRQILGQKVEFLVSFYNNEISEKSEIFDDQFSVERPDGSNFTLKIRSTKLEDSAMYFCASSSGTGGLFYGYTFGSGTRLTVV.